This TCR beta chain was retrieved from a study of cytomegalovirus exposure and HLA in healthy donors. Germline loops: CDR1 LNHNV, CDR2 YYDKDF (reference sequence). CDR3 length: 15 amino acids. V shed 1 base and J 4 bases; nucleotides not matched to a gene: 6. PCR amplification relied on 60 Vbeta primers (plus 13 Jbeta primers). Sequencing was performed with immunoSEQ multiplex PCR; in TCRdb, only in-frame clones are kept and a portion is missing. The sample holds 180,000 or so clones, 70% to 90% seen once. Sequences were obtained from PBMCs. The receptor was derived from a woman in her late teens or twenties in good health and CMV-seronegative. The gene calls are TRBV15 and TRBJ2-5; 7 positions match TRBD2. The CDR3 DNA follows: TGTGCCACCAGCAGAGGGGCAGGGAGGGTAGAGACCCAGTACTTC. Translation: CATSRGAGRVETQYF.